Below, 2 T cell receptor beta chains from the same sample are listed, as sequenced in a study of blood T cell repertoires in COVID-19. The data were produced by immunoSEQ multiplex PCR, yet TCRdb's version contains in-frame clones alone and is incomplete. In the table there are approximately 250,000 clones, roughly 85% of which are singletons. Material: PBMCs or T cells enriched from blood (not recorded which). All receptors derive from a woman between 50 and 59 years old with acute COVID-19.

This chain connects TRBV27 to TRBJ1-5, with 8 bases identical to TRBD1. Germline V gene data show CDR1 as MNHEY and CDR2 as SMNVEV (reference sequence). The CDR3 spans 14 residues. The V and J ends lost 6 bases and 9 bases, in that order; junction bases with no gene match: 10. The CDR3 here is CASRPDRGKLPQHF. In DNA, the CDR3 is TGTGCCAGCAGGCCCGACAGGGGCAAGTTGCCCCAGCATTTT.

V is TRBV28 and J is TRBJ1-1; a weak D match, TRBD1 (6 bases). This CDR3 comprises 14 residues. The V and J ends lost 2 bases and 5 bases respectively, with 12 bases between them. Germline values: CDR1 MDHEN, CDR2 SYDVKM. CDR3 protein: CASSLGGTGTEAFF. CDR3 nucleotide sequence: TGTGCCAGCAGTTTAGGCGGTACAGGGACTGAAGCTTTCTTT. The full variable domain, in which reference TRBV28 and TRBJ1-1 provide the parts outside the CDR3, is DVKVTQSSRYLVKRTGEKVFLECVQDMDHENMFWYRQDPGLGLRLIYFSYDVKMKEKGDIPEGYSVSREKKERFSLILESASTNQTSMYLCASSLGGTGTEAFFGQGTRLTVV.